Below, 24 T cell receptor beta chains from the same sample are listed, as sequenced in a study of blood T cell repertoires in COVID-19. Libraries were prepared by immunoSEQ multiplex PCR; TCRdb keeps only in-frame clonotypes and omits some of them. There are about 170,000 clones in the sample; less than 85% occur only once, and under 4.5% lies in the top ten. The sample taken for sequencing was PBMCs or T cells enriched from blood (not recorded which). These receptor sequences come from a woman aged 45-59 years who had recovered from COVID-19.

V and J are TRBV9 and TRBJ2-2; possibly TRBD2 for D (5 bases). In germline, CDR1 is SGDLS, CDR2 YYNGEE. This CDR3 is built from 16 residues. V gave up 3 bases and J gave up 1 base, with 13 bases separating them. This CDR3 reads CASSEMTGGNTGELFF. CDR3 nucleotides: TGTGCCAGCAGCGAGATGACCGGAGGGAACACCGGGGAGCTGTTTTTT.

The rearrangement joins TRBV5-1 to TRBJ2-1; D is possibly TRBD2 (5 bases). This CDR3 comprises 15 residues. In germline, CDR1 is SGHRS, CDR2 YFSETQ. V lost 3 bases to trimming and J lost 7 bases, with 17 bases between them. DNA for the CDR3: TGCGCCAGCAGCTCAAGCGGACGGTTTGGTAATGAGCAGTTCTTC. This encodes CASSSSGRFGNEQFF. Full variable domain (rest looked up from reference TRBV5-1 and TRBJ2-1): KAGVTQTPRYLIKTRGQQVTLSCSPISGHRSVSWYQQTPGQGLQFLFEYFSETQRNKGNFPGRFSGRQFSNSRSEMNVSTLELGDSALYLCASSSSGRFGNEQFFGPGTRLTVL.

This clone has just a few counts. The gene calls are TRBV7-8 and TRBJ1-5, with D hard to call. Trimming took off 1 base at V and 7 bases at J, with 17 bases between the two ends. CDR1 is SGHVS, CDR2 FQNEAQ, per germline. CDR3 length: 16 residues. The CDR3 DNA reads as TGTGCCAGCAGCTTAGGTTTGAGCGGGAGGGAACAGCCCCAGCATTTT. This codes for CASSLGLSGREQPQHF.

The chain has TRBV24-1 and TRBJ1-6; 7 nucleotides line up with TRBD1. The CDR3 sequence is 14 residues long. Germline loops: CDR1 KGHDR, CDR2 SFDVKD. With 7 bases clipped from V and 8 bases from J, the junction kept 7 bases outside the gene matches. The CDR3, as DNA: TGTGCCACCAGCCGACAGGGATGGTATTCACCCCTCCACTTT. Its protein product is CATSRQGWYSPLHF.

CDR3 protein: CASRELYNEQFF. CDR3 DNA: TGTGCCAGCCGAGAACTATACAATGAGCAGTTCTTC. This rearrangement joins TRBV6-5 to TRBJ2-1; D ambiguous. The CDR3 contains 12 residues. Looked up from germline, CDR1 is MNHEY and CDR2 is SVGAGI. V lost 8 bases, J lost 4 bases, and 9 bases lay in between.

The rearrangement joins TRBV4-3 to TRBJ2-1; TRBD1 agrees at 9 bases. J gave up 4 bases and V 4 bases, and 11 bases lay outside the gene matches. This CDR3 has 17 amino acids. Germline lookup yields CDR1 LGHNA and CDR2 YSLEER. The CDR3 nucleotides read TGCGCCAGCAGCCGCCCGGGAGAAGGACAGGGGTACAATGAGCAGTTCTTC. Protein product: CASSRPGEGQGYNEQFF.

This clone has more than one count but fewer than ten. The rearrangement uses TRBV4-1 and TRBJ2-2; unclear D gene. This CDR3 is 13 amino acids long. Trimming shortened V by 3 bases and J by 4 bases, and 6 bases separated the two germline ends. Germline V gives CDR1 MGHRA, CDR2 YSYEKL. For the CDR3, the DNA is TGCGCCAGCAGCCACGCTACCACCGGGGAGCTGTTTTTT. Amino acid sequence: CASSHATTGELFF.

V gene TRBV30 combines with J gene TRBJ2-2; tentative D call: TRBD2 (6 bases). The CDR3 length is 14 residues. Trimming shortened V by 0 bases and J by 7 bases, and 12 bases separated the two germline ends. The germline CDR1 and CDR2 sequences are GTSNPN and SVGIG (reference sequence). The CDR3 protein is CAWSVLGGLGELFF. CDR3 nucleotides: TGTGCCTGGAGTGTACTGGGAGGCCTCGGGGAGCTGTTTTTT.

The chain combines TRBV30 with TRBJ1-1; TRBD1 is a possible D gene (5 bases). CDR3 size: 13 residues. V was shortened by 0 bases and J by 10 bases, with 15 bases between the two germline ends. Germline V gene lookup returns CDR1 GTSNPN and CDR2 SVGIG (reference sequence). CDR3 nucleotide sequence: TGTGCCTGGAGTGTACAGGTCGTACCCCGAGCTTTCTTT. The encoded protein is CAWSVQVVPRAFF. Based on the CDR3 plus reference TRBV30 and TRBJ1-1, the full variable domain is SQTIHQWPATLVQPVGSPLSLECTVEGTSNPNLYWYRQAAGRGLQLLFYSVGIGQISSEVPQNLSASRPQDRQFILSSKKLLLSDSGFYLCAWSVQVVPRAFFGQGTRLTVV.

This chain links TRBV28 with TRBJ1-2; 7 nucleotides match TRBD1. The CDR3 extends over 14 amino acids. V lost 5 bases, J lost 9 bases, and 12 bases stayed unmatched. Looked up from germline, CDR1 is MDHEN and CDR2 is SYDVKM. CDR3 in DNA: TGTGCCAGCAGTAAAACCCGACAGGGTCAGCGCTACACCTTC. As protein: CASSKTRQGQRYTF.

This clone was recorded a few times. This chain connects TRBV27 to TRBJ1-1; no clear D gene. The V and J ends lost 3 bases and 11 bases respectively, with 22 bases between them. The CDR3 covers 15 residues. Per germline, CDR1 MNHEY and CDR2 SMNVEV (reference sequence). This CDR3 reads CASSFSVNGGSRAFF. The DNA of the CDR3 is TGTGCCAGCAGTTTCTCGGTTAATGGAGGCTCCAGGGCTTTCTTT.

CDR3 bases: TGTGCCAGCAGCCTTACCCTGGGGCTAGCGGGGGGCCGGTCCGAAAACATTCAGTACTTC. It codes for CASSLTLGLAGGRSENIQYF. The chain combines TRBV13 with TRBJ2-4; 11 bases match TRBD2. V was clipped by 5 bases and J by 5 bases; unmatched bases: 20. CDR3 length equals 20 residues. Germline CDR1 and CDR2: PRHDT and FYEKMQ (reference sequence).

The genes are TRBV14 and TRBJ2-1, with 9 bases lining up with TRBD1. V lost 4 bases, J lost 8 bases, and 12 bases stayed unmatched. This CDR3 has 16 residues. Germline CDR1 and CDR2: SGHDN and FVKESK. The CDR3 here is CASSPRDRGVDDEQFF. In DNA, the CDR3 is TGTGCCAGCAGCCCCAGAGACAGGGGGGTCGATGATGAGCAGTTCTTC.

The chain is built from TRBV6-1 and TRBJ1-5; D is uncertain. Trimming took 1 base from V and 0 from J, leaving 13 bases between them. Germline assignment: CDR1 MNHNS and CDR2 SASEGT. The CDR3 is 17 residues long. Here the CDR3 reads CASSEDWGDHSNQPQHF. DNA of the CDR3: TGTGCCAGCAGTGAAGATTGGGGAGATCATAGCAATCAGCCCCAGCATTTT.

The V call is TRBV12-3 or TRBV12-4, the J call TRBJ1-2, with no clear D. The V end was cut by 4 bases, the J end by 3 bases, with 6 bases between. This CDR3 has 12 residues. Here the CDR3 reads CASSWQDYGYTF. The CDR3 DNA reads TGTGCCAGCAGTTGGCAGGACTATGGCTACACCTTC.

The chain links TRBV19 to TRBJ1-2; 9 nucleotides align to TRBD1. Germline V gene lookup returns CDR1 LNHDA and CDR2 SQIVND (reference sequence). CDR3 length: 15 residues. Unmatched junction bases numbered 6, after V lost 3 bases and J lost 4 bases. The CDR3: CASSIGTGLLYGYTF. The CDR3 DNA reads TGTGCCAGTAGTATCGGGACAGGGCTCCTCTATGGCTACACCTTC.

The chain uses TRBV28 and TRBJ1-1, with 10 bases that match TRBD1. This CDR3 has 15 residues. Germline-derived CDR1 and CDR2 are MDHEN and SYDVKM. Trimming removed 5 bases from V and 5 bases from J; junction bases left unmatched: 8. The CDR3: CASSPPGQGWTEAFF. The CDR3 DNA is TGTGCCAGCAGTCCTCCGGGACAGGGGTGGACTGAAGCTTTCTTT.

The CDR3: CASSEPGTGATEAFF. As DNA, the CDR3 is TGTGCCAGCAGCGAGCCCGGGACAGGGGCCACTGAAGCTTTCTTT. This chain links TRBV5-8 with TRBJ1-1; 10 bases match TRBD1. V dropped 4 bases and J dropped 4; count of bases not matched to a gene: 7. Germline CDR1 SGHTS, CDR2 YDEGEE. CDR3 length equals 15 residues.

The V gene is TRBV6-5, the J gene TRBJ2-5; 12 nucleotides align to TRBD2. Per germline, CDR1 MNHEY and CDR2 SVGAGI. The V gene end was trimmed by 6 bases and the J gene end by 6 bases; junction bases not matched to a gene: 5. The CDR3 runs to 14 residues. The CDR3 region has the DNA TGTGCCAGCAGCCGGACTAGCGGGGCCAAGACCCAGTACTTC. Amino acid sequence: CASSRTSGAKTQYF.

CDR3 sequence reads: CASSERGTGELFF. CDR3 in DNA: TGTGCCAGCAGCGAAAGAGGCACCGGGGAGCTGTTTTTT. This sequence joins TRBV7-2 and TRBJ2-2, with D unresolved. Germline CDR1 SGHTA, CDR2 FQGNSA. This CDR3 spans 13 amino acids. Deletions cut 5 bases from V and 4 bases from J, with 8 bases between.

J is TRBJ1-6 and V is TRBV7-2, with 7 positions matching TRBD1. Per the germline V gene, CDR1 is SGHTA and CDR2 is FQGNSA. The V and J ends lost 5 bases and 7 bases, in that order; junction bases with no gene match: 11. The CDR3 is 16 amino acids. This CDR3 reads CASSPGGAGGNSPLHF. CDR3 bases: TGTGCCAGCAGCCCGGGGGGGGCAGGGGGAAATTCACCCCTCCACTTT.

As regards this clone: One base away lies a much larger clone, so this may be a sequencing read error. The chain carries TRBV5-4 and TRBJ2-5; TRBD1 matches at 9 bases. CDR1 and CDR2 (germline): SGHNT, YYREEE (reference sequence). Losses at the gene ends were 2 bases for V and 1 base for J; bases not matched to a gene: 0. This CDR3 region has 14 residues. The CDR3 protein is CASSLQGAQETQYF. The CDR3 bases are TGTGCCAGCAGCTTACAGGGGGCCCAAGAGACCCAGTACTTC.

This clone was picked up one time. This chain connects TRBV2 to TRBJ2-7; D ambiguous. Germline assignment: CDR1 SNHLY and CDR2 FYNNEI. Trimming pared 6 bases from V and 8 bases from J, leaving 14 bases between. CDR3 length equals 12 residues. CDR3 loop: CASSYTLLQQYV. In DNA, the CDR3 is TGTGCCAGCAGCTATACCTTACTCCAGCAGTACGTC.

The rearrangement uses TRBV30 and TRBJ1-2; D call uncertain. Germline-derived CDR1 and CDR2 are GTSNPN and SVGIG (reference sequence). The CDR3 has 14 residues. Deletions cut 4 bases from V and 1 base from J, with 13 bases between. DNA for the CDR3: TGTGCCTGGAAGAGGCCGGGTGGTAACTATGGCTACACCTTC. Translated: CAWKRPGGNYGYTF.